The clone carrying this T cell receptor beta chain has at least ten counts. Germline V CDR1 and CDR2: MRHNA, SNTAGT. The CDR3 length is 15 residues. J lost 0 bases, V lost 2 bases, and 0 bases had no gene match. This entry is derived from a study of T cell changes during pregnancy in multiple sclerosis. Sequencing was performed with immunoSEQ multiplex PCR; in TCRdb, only in-frame clones are kept and a portion is missing. The sample holds 25,000 to 35,000 clones, roughly 87% seen once. The TCR comes from a female donor with multiple sclerosis, enrolled in a pregnancy study. Specimen: CD8+ T cells from peripheral blood mononuclear cells, collected before pregnancy. The chain combines TRBV6-4 with TRBJ2-2; 7 bases fit TRBD2. The chain's CDR3 is CASSDGLANTGELFF. For the CDR3, the DNA is TGTGCCAGCAGTGACGGACTAGCGAACACCGGGGAGCTGTTTTTT.